This TCR beta chain derives from a study of cytomegalovirus exposure and HLA in healthy donors. Study results and limitations: The authors later linked a missense DCLRE1C variant to TCR beta V- and J-gene trimming.

CDR3 size: 14 residues. After removal of 7 bases from V and 5 bases from J, the junction contained 8 bases not matched to a gene. Germline V lookup: CDR1 SNHLY, CDR2 FYNNEI. Vbeta (60) and Jbeta (13) primers were used in the PCR. Using immunoSEQ multiplex PCR, the repertoire was profiled, and TCRdb retains in-frame clones only, with some absent. The sample lists 150,000 to 200,000 clones; 60% to 80% were seen once. Of note for this clone: What it binds is not known.

The TCR originated in a female donor in good health and CMV-seronegative. The sample comprised PBMCs. The rearrangement links TRBV2 to TRBJ2-5; TRBD2 matches at 9 bases. In nucleotides, the CDR3 is TGTGCCAGCAATGGCGGGAGGGCATGGGAGACCCAGTACTTC. Translation: CASNGGRAWETQYF.